This TCR beta chain was sequenced during a study of beta chain features in type 1 diabetes. The overall study: The study found patients and healthy donors alike in age, gender and cell yields.

Every isolated RNA sample was fully reverse transcribed, so sequencing captured expressed TCRB transcripts. The repertoire was sequenced with immunoSEQ multiplex PCR; TCRdb's copy has only in-frame clones and lacks some. This sample has some 360,000 clones, with around 10% found just once. Sorted CD4+ subsets: naive, central memory, regulatory, stem cell-like memory (CD45RO/CCR7/CD25/CD127/CD95/CD27 panel). The germline V and J ends were trimmed by 4 bases and 5 bases, with 6 bases remaining between them. The germline V gene has CDR1 ENHRY and CDR2 SYGVKD. The CDR3 has 12 amino acids. In its sample, this clone was seen many times. Its target is unknown. General study findings and limits: Shortening that was moderate but significant affected the TCRB CDR3s of Type 1 diabetes patients in all four CD4+ subsets. Lower insertion and higher deletion counts appeared at VDJ junctions in type 1 diabetes patients.

This TCR was sampled from a man aged 30 to 45 with type 1 diabetes. Sequencing was performed on central memory CD4+ T cells from blood. The rearrangement uses TRBV10-3 and TRBJ2-1; D may be TRBD1 (5 bases). CDR3 region: CAISGTHNEQFF. The CDR3 DNA reads TGTGCCATCAGTGGGACACACAATGAGCAGTTCTTC.